In its sample, the clone carrying this T cell receptor beta chain was seen once. In the study's own analysis: Amplification with reference gene primers provided the estimates of nucleated cell counts. TCRdb's copy holds only in-frame clones and misses some; the assay was immunoSEQ multiplex PCR. D and trimming were read from the DNA, whereas the V and J calls and clone size are those reported in that table. Of about 270,000 clones in the sample, about 87% are singletons; the top ten hold approximately 4%. This entry belongs to a study of blood T cell repertoires in COVID-19. Background on the study: Samples came from the United States, Italy and Spain, spanning acute and convalescent COVID-19.

Germline V lookup: CDR1 GTSNPN, CDR2 SVGIG (reference sequence). V lost 4 bases and J 1 base, leaving 13 bases between the germline ends. The CDR3 runs to 14 residues. The sequence was collected from a man aged 60 to 69 who had recovered from COVID-19. The chain is built from TRBV30 and TRBJ1-1; TRBD1 is a possible D gene (6 bases). Source material: peripheral blood. The CDR3 sequence is CAWTRGRKNTEAFF. CDR3 DNA: TGTGCCTGGACGAGGGGGAGAAAGAACACTGAAGCTTTCTTT.